The clone carrying this T cell receptor (beta chain) was seen a few times. Its matching antigen is unknown. This record belongs to a study of identical twins. This CDR3 has 15 residues. The V and J ends lost 2 bases and 9 bases respectively, with 14 bases between them. CDR1 is MGHDK and CDR2 is SYGVNS in the germline V gene. TCRdb re-called the 5' RACE reads with MiXCR, one entry per CDR3 protein. In the table there are 200,000 to 250,000 distinct CDR3 sequences, more than 9.5% of which are singletons. Regarding the study as a whole: Conclusions were based on cross-sectional statistical analysis, without following the same donors. Among monozygotic twins, out-of-frame TCR alpha sharing exceeded what models predicted. With abundant cord blood beta clonotypes, insertions were fewer; memory repertoires showed no such pattern.

In addition, the sample was reused for a study of yellow fever vaccine responses in identical twins.

The sample was memory (CD45RO+) T cells sorted from blood. J is TRBJ1-6 and V is TRBV25-1; tentative D call: TRBD1 (5 bases). This TCR was recovered from a woman between 18 and 29 years old in good health. The CDR3 loop is CASSEQGGIRSPLHF. The CDR3 nucleotides are TGTGCCAGCAGTGAACAGGGAGGGATTCGTTCACCCCTCCACTTT.